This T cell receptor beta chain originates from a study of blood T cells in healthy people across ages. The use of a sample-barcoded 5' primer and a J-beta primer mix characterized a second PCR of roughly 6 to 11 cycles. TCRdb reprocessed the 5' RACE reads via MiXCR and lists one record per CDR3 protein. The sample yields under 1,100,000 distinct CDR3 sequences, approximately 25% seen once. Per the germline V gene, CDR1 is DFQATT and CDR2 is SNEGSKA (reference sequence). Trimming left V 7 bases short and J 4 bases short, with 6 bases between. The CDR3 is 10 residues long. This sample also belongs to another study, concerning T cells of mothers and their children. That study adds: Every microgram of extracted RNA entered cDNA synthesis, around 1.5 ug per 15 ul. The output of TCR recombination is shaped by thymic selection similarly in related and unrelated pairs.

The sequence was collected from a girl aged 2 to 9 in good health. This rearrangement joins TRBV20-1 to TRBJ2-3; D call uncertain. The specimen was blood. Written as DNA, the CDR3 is TGCAGTGTTCCCTCAGATACGCAGTATTTT. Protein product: CSVPSDTQYF.